This is a list of T cell receptor beta chains from one sample in a study of T cell responses to AZD1222 COVID-19 vaccine. The assay was immunoSEQ multiplex PCR, and TCRdb's table has in-frame clones only and misses some. The data contain about 180,000 clones, over 80% of them singletons. The sample in question was peripheral blood, obtained on day 0 of AZD1222 vaccination. The receptors derive from an adult in good health. Both conserved end residues are part of each CDR3. Clone size is shown for a subset of rows, as once, few, many or a class of expanded clone.

TRBV11-3	TRBJ2-2	NA	13	CASSLVSTGELFF
TRBV2	TRBJ2-1	NA	18	CASSEDRSSDRDYNEQFF
TRBV9	TRBJ1-1	NA	17	CASSGSRGARMNTEAFF
TRBV19	TRBJ1-1	NA	15	CASKGRGEENTEAFF
TRBV28	TRBJ1-2	NA	12	CASGGGGYGYTF
TRBV3-1/TRBV3-2	TRBJ1-1	NA	12	CASSQSETEAFF
TRBV28	TRBJ1-5	NA	14	CASSRGARNQPQHF
TRBV19	TRBJ1-1	NA	18	CASSLRPGRKSPNTEAFF
TRBV5-4	TRBJ2-1	NA	15	CASSWDSGWGNEQFF
TRBV4-1	TRBJ2-1	once	13	CASSHPGFNEQFF
TRBV19	TRBJ1-1	once	14	CASSSGQLNTEAFF
TRBV11-2	TRBJ1-4	NA	14	CASRAAGTGEKLFF
TRBV6-5	TRBJ2-7	NA	14	CASRGTFDTYEQYF
TRBV5-3	TRBJ1-1	few	16	CARSSIQGAGNTEAFF